This T cell receptor beta chain stems from a study of CD8 T cells in acute hepatitis C reinfection. Across the study: Sequences come from NS3-1073-specific CD8+ T cells, during acute infection and after clearance. Study-wide findings and caveats: NS3-1073 specific cells were too rare to sort at chronic follow-up. Preferential TRBV04 and TRBV06 usage appeared in all groups and was not explained by the naive pool.

Here immunoSEQ multiplex PCR was the method, and the copy in TCRdb shows in-frame clones only, minus some. The profile shows approximately 41,000 clones, 85% to 90% of them singletons. The time point was: naive CD8 control sorted from an acute-time-point sample. Surface staining used CD3, CD8 and CD45RO, with dead cells excluded. This clone was seen only once. Its antigen is as yet unknown. This CDR3 has 16 amino acids. The V and J ends lost 3 bases and 4 bases, in that order; junction bases with no gene match: 10. In germline, CDR1 is PRHDT, CDR2 FYEKMQ (reference sequence). V and J are TRBV13 and TRBJ2-3; 7 nucleotides align to TRBD1. This receptor was obtained from a man younger than 40 with chronic hepatitis C. What was sequenced was naive CD8+ T cells from PBMCs. CDR3 protein: CASSLGTGVEADTQYF. CDR3 bases: TGTGCCAGCAGCTTGGGAACAGGGGTGGAAGCAGATACGCAGTATTTT.